This T cell receptor (beta chain) originates from a study of blood T cell repertoires in COVID-19. Looking at the study overall: COVID-19 samples from acute and convalescent phases originated in the United States, Italy and Spain.

Germline CDR1 SGHAT, CDR2 FQNNGV. The CDR3 is made up of 15 amino acids. With V trimmed by 5 bases and J by 3 bases, 2 bases remained unmatched. Some clones are missing from TCRdb's copy, which holds only in-frame ones; the method was immunoSEQ multiplex PCR. In the table there are approximately 150,000 clones, more than 75% of which are singletons. This clone appeared a single time. The TCR originated in a man between 65 and 85 years old with acute or convalescent COVID-19. The sample comprised peripheral blood. The chain couples TRBV11-2 to TRBJ2-5; TRBD2 agrees at 14 bases. The CDR3 sequence is CASSPTSGREETQYF. CDR3 DNA sequence: TGTGCCAGCAGCCCGACTAGCGGGAGGGAAGAGACCCAGTACTTC.